This T cell receptor beta chain emerged from a study of blood T cell repertoires in COVID-19. About the research overall: Whether acute or convalescent, the COVID-19 samples came from the United States, Italy and Spain. T cells, B-cell-depleted T cells, or PBMCs supplied cDNA or gDNA.

Clones were sequenced by immunoSEQ multiplex PCR, and TCRdb holds only the in-frame ones, with some missing. The table includes around 310,000 clones, just under 90% detected once. Two negative PCRs, clearance, or symptom resolution had been documented for recovered Cohort 3 donors. Germline trimming cut 5 bases from V and 0 bases from J; bases unmatched to any gene: 11. CDR1 and CDR2 from the germline V gene are SEHNR and FQNEAQ (reference sequence). This CDR3 has 19 amino acids. The receptor was isolated from a woman aged 25-40 years who had recovered from COVID-19. This rearrangement joins TRBV7-9 to TRBJ2-1; the match to TRBD2 covers 12 bases. The sample was PBMCs or T cells enriched from blood (not recorded which). The CDR3 nucleotides are TGTGCCAGCAGCCCTAGATGGCTAGCGGGAGGGCGCTCCTACAATGAGCAGTTCTTC. This encodes CASSPRWLAGGRSYNEQFF. The full variable domain, with the rest looked up from reference TRBV7-9 and TRBJ2-1, is DTGVSQNPRHKITKRGQNVTFRCDPISEHNRLYWYRQTLGQGPEFLTYFQNEAQLEKSRLLSDRFSAERPKGSFSTLEIQRTEQGDSAMYLCASSPRWLAGGRSYNEQFFGPGTRLTVL.